This passage covers 13 T cell receptor beta chains from one sample sequenced in a study of T cells in Graves' hyperthyroidism and ophthalmopathy. Template material for amplifying TCR beta CDR3 regions consisted of RNA transcripts. TCR CDR3 underwent first-round RT-PCR with the HTBI primer set. TCRdb reanalysed the multiplex PCR reads using MiXCR and keeps one entry per CDR3 protein. The sample records some 380,000 distinct CDR3 sequences, about 14% being singletons. Sequencing was done on a sample of blood. The receptors here all came from a man aged 25-45 years with Graves' hyperthyroidism that later progressed to Graves' ophthalmopathy.

The chain recombines TRBV5-1 with TRBJ2-1, with TRBD2 matching 8 bases. Germline assignment: CDR1 SGHRS and CDR2 YFSETQ. The CDR3 consists of 17 residues. Trimming removed 0 bases from V and 0 bases from J; junction bases left unmatched: 5. Here the CDR3 reads CASSLGGGGSSYNEQFF. CDR3 nucleotide sequence: TGCGCCAGCAGCTTGGGAGGCGGGGGGTCCTCCTACAATGAGCAGTTCTTC. Full variable domain (rest looked up from reference TRBV5-1 and TRBJ2-1): KAGVTQTPRYLIKTRGQQVTLSCSPISGHRSVSWYQQTPGQGLQFLFEYFSETQRNKGNFPGRFSGRQFSNSRSEMNVSTLELGDSALYLCASSLGGGGSSYNEQFFGPGTRLTVL.

This clonotype appeared many times. V is TRBV6-1 and J is TRBJ2-5; D gene uncertain. With 8 bases removed from V and 4 bases from J, the gap between germline ends came to 8 bases. Germline CDR1 and CDR2: MNHNS and SASEGT. The CDR3 length is 11 residues. CDR3 in DNA: TGTGCCAGCGGCCCCTCAGAGACCCAGTACTTC. Protein sequence: CASGPSETQYF.

J is TRBJ1-2 and V is TRBV5-1; 8 nucleotides align to TRBD1. In germline, CDR1 is SGHRS, CDR2 YFSETQ. This CDR3 contains 15 residues. V was pared by 5 bases and J by 4 bases, with 10 bases of the junction left unmatched. The chain's CDR3 is CASSTQGTGFYGYTF. DNA of the CDR3: TGCGCCAGCAGTACCCAGGGGACAGGCTTCTATGGCTACACCTTC.

In the case of this clonotype: The junction shows a germline mismatch at one end, possibly a read error. The chain links TRBV7-6 to TRBJ2-3; D might be TRBD1 (6 bases). This CDR3 spans 14 amino acids. CDR1 is SGHVS, CDR2 FNYEAQ, per germline. The CDR3 reads CASSFRTVQDTQYF. CDR3 DNA: TGCGCCAGCAGCTTCCGGACAGTGCAAGATACGCAGTATTTT.

This clonotype was observed a few times. Being one base from a much bigger clone, this may be a read error. Without the conserved terminal phenylalanine or tryptophan, this CDR3 likely stems from a read error. The chain uses TRBV7-9 and TRBJ2-3, with D perhaps assigned TRBD1 or TRBD2 (5 bases each). V was shortened by 5 bases and J by 2 bases, with 29 bases between the two germline ends. Germline V gene lookup returns CDR1 SEHNR and CDR2 FQNEAQ (reference sequence). This CDR3 comprises 20 residues. As DNA, the CDR3 is TGTGCCAGCAGCACCCACCCCCACCTGGGACGGGCCGGAATCACAGATACGCAGTATCTT. Translated, it gives CASSTHPHLGRAGITDTQYL.

This sequence joins TRBV29-1 and TRBJ2-7, with 8 bases identical to TRBD2. Losses at the gene ends were 4 bases for V and 2 bases for J; bases not matched to a gene: 4. The length of the CDR3 is 13 residues. The germline CDR1 and CDR2 sequences are SQVTM and ANQGSEA. The DNA for the CDR3 is TGCAGCGTTGTACGGGGGGGCGCCTACGAGCAGTACTTC. The encoded protein is CSVVRGGAYEQYF.

This clonotype appeared many times. This rearrangement joins TRBV5-5 to TRBJ2-1; no firm D call. The CDR3 runs 15 residues. Per germline, CDR1 SGHKS and CDR2 YYEKEE (reference sequence). V lost 2 bases and J 0 bases, leaving 9 bases between the germline ends. The CDR3 is CASSFGTNSYNEQFF. DNA of the CDR3: TGTGCCAGCAGCTTCGGAACTAACTCCTACAATGAGCAGTTCTTC.

This clonotype appeared a few times. The chain carries TRBV4-1 and TRBJ1-5, with D uncertain. Germline values: CDR1 MGHRA, CDR2 YSYEKL. V was cut by 0 bases and J by 7 bases, with 10 bases left in between. CDR3 length: 14 residues. The CDR3 reads CASSQERSGQPQHF. The CDR3, as DNA: TGCGCCAGCAGCCAAGAGAGGTCCGGGCAGCCCCAGCATTTT.

This clonotype came up many times. This chain connects TRBV12-3 or TRBV12-4 to TRBJ1-5; 9 bases are a match to TRBD1. The CDR3 runs 14 residues. With V trimmed by 6 bases and J by 3 bases, 3 bases remained unmatched. The CDR3 loop is CASRGTGPNQPQHF. The CDR3 region has the DNA TGTGCCAGCAGGGGGACAGGGCCCAATCAGCCCCAGCATTTT.

This clonotype turned up a few times. The chain joins TRBV19 to TRBJ1-5, with D unclear. Germline V gene data show CDR1 as LNHDA and CDR2 as SQIVND (reference sequence). V lost 1 base and J lost 9, with 10 bases in between. CDR3 length equals 13 residues. In nucleotides, the CDR3 is TGTGCCAGTAGTATAGGGGTGGTGTGGCCCCAGCATTTT. It translates to CASSIGVVWPQHF.

Concerning this clonotype: This may arise from a read error, as a much more abundant clone is one base away. The final CDR3 position lacks the conserved phenylalanine or tryptophan, pointing to a likely read error. The V call is TRBV11-2, the J call TRBJ1-1; no definite D call. V gave up 1 base and J gave up 4 bases, with 7 bases separating them. Germline CDR1 SGHAT, CDR2 FQNNGV. This CDR3 comprises 13 residues. Written as DNA, the CDR3 is TGTGCCAGCAGCTTAGGGTTGAGCACTGAAGCTTTCCTT. Protein: CASSLGLSTEAFL.

This clonotype was picked up many times. J is TRBJ1-2 and V is TRBV12-3 or TRBV12-4; TRBD1 matches at 9 bases. The CDR3 covers 17 residues. Germline trimming cut 2 bases from V and 4 bases from J; bases unmatched to any gene: 11. The CDR3 loop is CASSLSHTGGLGYGYTF. The CDR3 DNA sequence: TGTGCCAGCAGTTTATCCCACACAGGGGGCTTAGGCTATGGCTACACCTTC.

The sample holds many counts of this clonotype. The chain employs TRBV2 and TRBJ1-6; D not resolved. Trimming took 1 base from V and 9 from J, leaving 7 bases between them. The length of the CDR3 is 13 residues. Germline lookup yields CDR1 SNHLY and CDR2 FYNNEI. The CDR3: CASSEGRGSPLHF. Written as DNA, the CDR3 is TGTGCCAGCAGTGAAGGTCGGGGTTCACCCCTCCACTTT.